Each of the 25 T cell receptor beta chains below was sequenced from the same sample in a study of control samples from healthy donors and cancer patients. Sequencing was performed with immunoSEQ multiplex PCR; in TCRdb, only in-frame clones are kept and a portion is missing. The sample shows some 150,000 clones, 91% of them seen only once. Sequenced sample: blood. The receptor set was obtained from a man aged 18 to 35 in good health.

The V gene is TRBV19, the J gene TRBJ1-6, with TRBD1 matching over 9 bases. After removal of 8 bases from V and 7 bases from J, the junction contained 6 bases not matched to a gene. Germline lookup yields CDR1 LNHDA and CDR2 SQIVND (reference sequence). The length of the CDR3 is 14 residues. CDR3 protein: CASRAGTGNSPLHF. In DNA form, the CDR3 reads TGTGCCAGTCGGGCCGGGACAGGGAATTCACCCCTCCACTTT.

The chain couples TRBV3-1 (or the pseudogene TRBV3-2) to TRBJ1-5; D perhaps matches TRBD1 (5 bases). The V gene's germline CDR1 is LGHDT and CDR2 YNNKEL (reference sequence). V was pared by 0 bases and J by 6 bases, with 9 bases between. The CDR3 has 14 residues. DNA for the CDR3: TGTGCCAGCAGCCAAGAATTAGGGACTCAGCCCCAGCATTTT. Its translation: CASSQELGTQPQHF.

The chain employs TRBV12-5 and TRBJ2-7, with D perhaps matching TRBD2 (7 bases). The V gene lost 3 bases and the J gene lost 4 bases, with 25 bases spanning the gap. This CDR3 has 18 amino acids. Germline CDR1 is LGHNT and CDR2 is FRNRAP. The CDR3 DNA is TGTGCTAGTGGTTTTGCCCCCCTAACGGGGGGCTCTGAGTACGAGCAGTACTTC. It yields the protein CASGFAPLTGGSEYEQYF. Together with reference TRBV12-5 and TRBJ2-7, the CDR3 gives the full variable domain: DARVTQTPRHKVTEMGQEVTMRCQPILGHNTVFWYRQTMMQGLELLAYFRNRAPLDDSGMPKDRFSAEMPDATLATLKIQPSEPRDSAVYFCASGFAPLTGGSEYEQYFGPGTRLTVT.

The V and J genes are TRBV7-9 and TRBJ2-2; perhaps TRBD1 as D (6 bases). Germline loops: CDR1 SEHNR, CDR2 FQNEAQ (reference sequence). This CDR3 contains 16 residues. Trimming took 5 bases from V and 4 from J, leaving 17 bases between them. CDR3 region: CASSPPDRLGTGELFF. The CDR3 DNA follows: TGTGCCAGCAGCCCGCCGGACAGACTGGGCACCGGGGAGCTGTTTTTT.

V usage is TRBV4-2 and J usage is TRBJ1-2; D remains unclear. Germline-derived CDR1 and CDR2 are LGHNA and YNFKEQ. This CDR3 has 16 amino acids. Trimming shortened V by 0 bases and J by 8 bases, and 19 bases separated the two germline ends. CDR3 loop: CASSQDLGQVHSGYTF. The DNA of the CDR3 is TGTGCCAGCAGCCAAGATTTAGGTCAAGTCCACTCGGGCTACACCTTC.

This CDR3 reads CAAQQGLNTEAFF. Written as DNA, the CDR3 is TGTGCTGCCCAGCAGGGCCTGAACACTGAAGCTTTCTTT. The chain couples TRBV15 to TRBJ1-1; a weak D match, TRBD1 (5 bases). This CDR3 region has 13 residues. CDR1 and CDR2 from the germline V gene are LNHNV and YYDKDF (reference sequence).

To note about this clone: The germline gene is not matched at one end of the junction; a read error may be the cause. The gene calls are TRBV6-1 and TRBJ2-5, with D perhaps TRBD1 or TRBD2 (5 bases each). The germline V gene encodes CDR1 MNHNS and CDR2 SASEGT. The CDR3 consists of 19 residues. The CDR3 here is CANSEAGGGVGPQRETQYF. The CDR3 DNA sequence: TGTGCCAACAGTGAAGCAGGCGGTGGGGTGGGACCCCAGAGGGAGACCCAGTACTTC.

J is TRBJ2-1 and V is TRBV3-1 (or the pseudogene TRBV3-2); 8 nucleotides agree with TRBD2. The V segment lost 7 bases and the J segment 1 base; nucleotides outside the gene matches: 9. Germline-derived CDR1 and CDR2 are LGHDT and YNNKEL (reference sequence). The CDR3 consists of 16 residues. In DNA, the CDR3 is TGTGCCAGCACCCGGTCCGGGGGGGGTTCCTACAATGAGCAGTTCTTC. Protein sequence: CASTRSGGGSYNEQFF.

V is TRBV4-1 and J is TRBJ2-7, with a tentative D call TRBD1 (6 bases). With 4 bases removed from V and 7 bases from J, the gap between germline ends came to 20 bases. The CDR3 extends over 15 amino acids. Germline CDR1 and CDR2: MGHRA and YSYEKL. In DNA, the CDR3 is TGCGCCAGCAGCCGCCAGGGGACGGGCCGAGGGGAGCAGTACTTC. Residues: CASSRQGTGRGEQYF.

J is TRBJ2-4 and V is TRBV6-1, with D tentatively TRBD1 (5 bases). Trimming removed 8 bases at V and 8 bases at J, with 10 bases between. This CDR3 is built from 11 residues. The germline gives CDR1 MNHNS, CDR2 SASEGT. The CDR3 nucleotides are TGTGCCAGCTCAGGGATGGACATTCAGTACTTC. Translated: CASSGMDIQYF.

The rearrangement uses TRBV7-6 and TRBJ2-7, with D tentatively TRBD2 (6 bases). The V and J ends lost 5 bases and 7 bases respectively, with 9 bases between them. Germline CDR1 and CDR2: SGHVS and FNYEAQ. The CDR3 has 11 amino acids. The DNA for the CDR3 is TGTGCCAGCAGCATCGGAGGGGAGCAGTACTTC. This codes for CASSIGGEQYF.

The CDR3 is CASSRRDNQETQYF. The CDR3 DNA reads TGTGCCAGCAGCCGCCGGGACAACCAAGAGACCCAGTACTTC. The chain links TRBV7-2 to TRBJ2-5, with D possibly being TRBD1 (6 bases). The V gene lost 5 bases and the J gene lost 0 bases, with 10 bases spanning the gap. The CDR3 runs 14 residues. Germline CDR1 SGHTA, CDR2 FQGNSA.

The gene calls are TRBV19 and TRBJ2-7; tentative D call: TRBD1 (5 bases). The ends were cut back, 7 bases at V and 0 bases at J, with 7 bases in the middle. The V gene's germline CDR1 is LNHDA and CDR2 SQIVND (reference sequence). The CDR3 covers 12 residues. In DNA, the CDR3 is TGTGCCAGTACGGACACCTCCTACGAGCAGTACTTC. This sequence encodes CASTDTSYEQYF.

This chain links TRBV30 with TRBJ2-1; 7 bases align to TRBD1. This CDR3 has 13 amino acids. Trimming cost V 1 base and J 6 bases; bases outside gene matches: 3. Per germline, CDR1 GTSNPN and CDR2 SVGIG (reference sequence). The CDR3 region has the DNA TGTGCCTGGAGTGACAGGGGTCCCAATGAGCAGTTCTTC. This encodes CAWSDRGPNEQFF.

The chain uses TRBV6-6 and TRBJ2-7; 7 bases agree with TRBD2. The germline V gene encodes CDR1 MNHNY and CDR2 SVGAGI (reference sequence). The CDR3 is 15 amino acids. J lost 3 bases, V lost 10 bases, and 15 bases had no gene match. The CDR3: CATRTSRDAYYEQYF. The CDR3 region has the DNA TGTGCCACTCGGACTAGTCGGGATGCGTACTACGAGCAGTACTTC.

The chain employs TRBV6-1 and TRBJ1-1; possibly TRBD1 for D (5 bases). Germline V lookup: CDR1 MNHNS, CDR2 SASEGT. The length of the CDR3 is 14 residues. V was pared by 1 base and J by 3 bases, with 9 bases between. CDR3 sequence (DNA): TGTGCCAGCAGTGAAGACTGGGGGTACACTGAAGCTTTCTTT. The encoded protein is CASSEDWGYTEAFF.

The chain couples TRBV30 to TRBJ1-1; 7 nucleotides align to TRBD1. The V segment lost 0 bases and the J segment 1 base; nucleotides outside the gene matches: 2. Germline CDR1 is GTSNPN and CDR2 is SVGIG (reference sequence). This CDR3 is built from 14 residues. CDR3 coding DNA: TGTGCCTGGAGTGTACGGACAGGGAACACTGAAGCTTTCTTT. Translation gives CAWSVRTGNTEAFF.

This clone came up once. This chain uses TRBV7-2 with TRBJ2-3, with 11 nucleotides matching TRBD1. This CDR3 comprises 15 residues. Germline values: CDR1 SGHTA, CDR2 FQGNSA. Germline trimming cut 5 bases from V and 4 bases from J; bases unmatched to any gene: 5. CDR3 in DNA: TGTGCCAGCAGCAACTGGGACAGGGGGGCAGATACGCAGTATTTT. Translated, it gives CASSNWDRGADTQYF.

The chain employs TRBV7-9 and TRBJ1-1; the match to TRBD1 covers 7 bases. Trimming took 6 bases from V and 0 from J; bases not matched to a gene: 7. Per germline, CDR1 SEHNR and CDR2 FQNEAQ (reference sequence). The CDR3 runs to 15 residues. As DNA, the CDR3 is TGTGCCAGCAGTACAGGGGCCCTGTTGAACACTGAAGCTTTCTTT. Translation: CASSTGALLNTEAFF.

This clone was observed a single time. The rearrangement joins TRBV12-5 to TRBJ1-3; D might be TRBD1 (6 bases). Trimming stripped 2 bases from V and 2 bases from J, with 7 bases between. The germline gives CDR1 LGHNT, CDR2 FRNRAP. The CDR3 loop spans 14 amino acids. CDR3 in DNA: TGTGCTAGTGGTTTGACAGGGACTGGAAACACCATATATTTT. This codes for CASGLTGTGNTIYF.

The chain couples TRBV7-3 to TRBJ1-1, with D uncertain. V was pared by 2 bases and J by 6 bases, with 16 bases between. The CDR3 has 15 amino acids. Per the germline V gene, CDR1 is SGHTA and CDR2 is FQGTGA. The CDR3 bases are TGTGCCAGCAGCTTAGGTTACTGGGGTAACTCTGAAGCTTTCTTT. Translated: CASSLGYWGNSEAFF.

This clone was counted a single time. The chain recombines TRBV5-4 with TRBJ2-5; 8 positions agree with TRBD1. The ends lost 1 base at V and 2 bases at J; junction bases unmatched: 4. Germline-derived CDR1 and CDR2 are SGHNT and YYREEE (reference sequence). The CDR3 runs to 15 residues. The CDR3 loop is CASSLPRQGQETQYF. The CDR3 nucleotides are TGTGCCAGCAGCTTGCCCCGACAGGGGCAAGAGACCCAGTACTTC.

The rearrangement uses TRBV23-1 and TRBJ2-2; 9 positions agree with TRBD1. TRBV23-1 is given ORF status, its function remaining uncertain. V was pared by 9 bases and J by 6 bases, with 8 bases of the junction left unmatched. This CDR3 is built from 14 residues. In DNA form, the CDR3 reads TGCGCCAGGTCAAACAGGGGGCAAGCCGGGGAGCTGTTTTTT. Translated, it gives CARSNRGQAGELFF.

The rearrangement joins TRBV19 to TRBJ1-2; D ambiguous. The V gene lost 6 bases and the J gene lost 4 bases, with 15 bases spanning the gap. The CDR3 spans 14 residues. Germline CDR1 reads LNHDA; CDR2 reads SQIVND (reference sequence). This chain's CDR3 is CASRKPQTVYGYTF. CDR3 DNA sequence: TGTGCCAGTAGGAAACCCCAAACAGTCTATGGCTACACCTTC. Using reference TRBV19 and TRBJ1-2 for the parts outside the CDR3, the full variable domain is DGGITQSPKYLFRKEGQNVTLSCEQNLNHDAMYWYRQDPGQGLRLIYYSQIVNDFQKGDIAEGYSVSREKKESFPLTVTSAQKNPTAFYLCASRKPQTVYGYTFGSGTRLTVV.

The chain is built from TRBV11-2 and TRBJ2-1; no clear D gene. Germline CDR1 reads SGHAT; CDR2 reads FQNNGV. This CDR3 contains 16 residues. V dropped 4 bases and J dropped 0 bases, with 13 bases sitting between them. The CDR3 is CASSSDGGISYNEQFF. The CDR3 region has the DNA TGTGCCAGCAGCTCCGACGGTGGTATCTCCTACAATGAGCAGTTCTTC.